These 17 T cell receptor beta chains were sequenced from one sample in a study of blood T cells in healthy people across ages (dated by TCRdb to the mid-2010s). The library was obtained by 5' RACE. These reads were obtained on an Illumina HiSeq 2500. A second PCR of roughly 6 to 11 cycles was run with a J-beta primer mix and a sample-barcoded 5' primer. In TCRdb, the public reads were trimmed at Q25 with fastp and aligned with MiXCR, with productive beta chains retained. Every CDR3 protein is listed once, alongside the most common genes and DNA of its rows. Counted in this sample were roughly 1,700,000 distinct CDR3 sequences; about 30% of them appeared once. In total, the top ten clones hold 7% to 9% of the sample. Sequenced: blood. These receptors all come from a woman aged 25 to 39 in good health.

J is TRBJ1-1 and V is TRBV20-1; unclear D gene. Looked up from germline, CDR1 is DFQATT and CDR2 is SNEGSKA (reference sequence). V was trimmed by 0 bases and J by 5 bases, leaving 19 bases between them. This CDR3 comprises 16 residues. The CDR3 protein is CSARDNRRMSRTEAFF. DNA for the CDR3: TGCAGTGCTAGAGATAACCGCCGGATGTCGAGGACTGAAGCTTTCTTT.

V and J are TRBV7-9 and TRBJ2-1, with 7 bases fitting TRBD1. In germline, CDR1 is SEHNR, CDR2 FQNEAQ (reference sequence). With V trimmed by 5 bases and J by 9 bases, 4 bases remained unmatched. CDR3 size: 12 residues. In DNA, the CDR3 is TGTGCCAGCAGCCGAGACAGGGCTGAGCAGTTCTTC. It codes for CASSRDRAEQFF.

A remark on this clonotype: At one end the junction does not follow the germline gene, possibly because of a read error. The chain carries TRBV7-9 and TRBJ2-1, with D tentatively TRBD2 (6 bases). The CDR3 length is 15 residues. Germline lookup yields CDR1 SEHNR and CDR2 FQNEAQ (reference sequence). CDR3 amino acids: CAGSPRPSEGYEQFF. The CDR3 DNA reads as TGTGCCGGCAGCCCTCGCCCTAGCGAAGGCTATGAGCAGTTCTTC. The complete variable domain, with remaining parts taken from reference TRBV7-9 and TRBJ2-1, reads DTGVSQNPRHKITKRGQNVTFRCDPISEHNRLYWYRQTLGQGPEFLTYFQNEAQLEKSRLLSDRFSAERPKGSFSTLEIQRTEQGDSAMYLCAGSPRPSEGYEQFFGPGTRLTVL.

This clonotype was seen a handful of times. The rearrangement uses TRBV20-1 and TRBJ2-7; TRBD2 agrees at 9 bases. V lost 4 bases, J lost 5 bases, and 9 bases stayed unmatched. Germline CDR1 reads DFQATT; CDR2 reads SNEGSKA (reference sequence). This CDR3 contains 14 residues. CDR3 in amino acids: CSAKSGGYRNEQYF. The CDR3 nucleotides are TGCAGTGCTAAAAGCGGGGGGTACAGGAACGAGCAGTACTTC.

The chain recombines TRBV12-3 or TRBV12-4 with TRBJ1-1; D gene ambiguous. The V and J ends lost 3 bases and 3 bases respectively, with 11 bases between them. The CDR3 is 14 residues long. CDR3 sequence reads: CASSLKGRDTEAFF. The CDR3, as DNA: TGTGCCAGCAGTTTGAAGGGAAGGGACACTGAAGCTTTCTTT.

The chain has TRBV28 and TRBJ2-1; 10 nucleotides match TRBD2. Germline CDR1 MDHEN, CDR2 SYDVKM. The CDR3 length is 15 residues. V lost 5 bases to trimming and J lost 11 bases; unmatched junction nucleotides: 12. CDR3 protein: CASSPRLAGATQQFF. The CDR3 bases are TGTGCCAGCAGTCCCCGGCTAGCGGGGGCCACTCAGCAGTTCTTC.

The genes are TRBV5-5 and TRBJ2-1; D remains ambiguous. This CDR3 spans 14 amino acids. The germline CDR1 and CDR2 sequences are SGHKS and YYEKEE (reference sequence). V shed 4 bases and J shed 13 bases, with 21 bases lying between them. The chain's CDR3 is CASSPGNRAETQFF. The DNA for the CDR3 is TGTGCCAGCAGCCCTGGGAACCGCGCGGAGACCCAGTTCTTC. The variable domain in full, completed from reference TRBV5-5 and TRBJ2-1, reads DAGVTQSPTHLIKTRGQQVTLRCSPISGHKSVSWYQQVLGQGPQFIFQYYEKEERGRGNFPDRFSARQFPNYSSELNVNALLLGDSALYLCASSPGNRAETQFFGPGTRLTVL.

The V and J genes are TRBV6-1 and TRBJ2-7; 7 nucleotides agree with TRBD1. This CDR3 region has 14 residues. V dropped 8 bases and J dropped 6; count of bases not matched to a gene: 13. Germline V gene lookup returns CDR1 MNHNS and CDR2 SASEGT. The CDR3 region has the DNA TGTGCCAGCGCCCTAGGACAGGTGAATGCCGAGCAGTACTTC. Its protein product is CASALGQVNAEQYF.

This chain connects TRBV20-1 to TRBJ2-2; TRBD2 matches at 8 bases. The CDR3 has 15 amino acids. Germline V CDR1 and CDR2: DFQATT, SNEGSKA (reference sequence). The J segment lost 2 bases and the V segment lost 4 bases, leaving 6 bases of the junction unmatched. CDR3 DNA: TGCAGTGCTAAGCCAAGCGGGAGAAACACCGGGGAGCTGTTTTTT. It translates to CSAKPSGRNTGELFF.

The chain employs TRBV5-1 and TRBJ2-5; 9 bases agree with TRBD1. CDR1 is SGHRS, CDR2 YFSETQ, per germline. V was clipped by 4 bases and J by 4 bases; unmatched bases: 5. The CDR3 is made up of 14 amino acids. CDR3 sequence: CASSGGTGSETQYF. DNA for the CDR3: TGCGCCAGCAGCGGGGGGACAGGGTCAGAGACCCAGTACTTC. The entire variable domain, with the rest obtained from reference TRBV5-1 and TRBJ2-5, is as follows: KAGVTQTPRYLIKTRGQQVTLSCSPISGHRSVSWYQQTPGQGLQFLFEYFSETQRNKGNFPGRFSGRQFSNSRSEMNVSTLELGDSALYLCASSGGTGSETQYFGPGTRLLVL.

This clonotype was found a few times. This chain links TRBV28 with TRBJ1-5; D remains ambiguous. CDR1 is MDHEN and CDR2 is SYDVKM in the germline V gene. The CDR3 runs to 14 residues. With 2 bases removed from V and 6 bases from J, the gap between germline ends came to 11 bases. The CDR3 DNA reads TGTGCCAGCAGTTTACGCGAGGCGTCTCAGCCCCAGCATTTT. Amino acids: CASSLREASQPQHF.

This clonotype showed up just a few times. CDR3: CASSFSSLKGTQYF. CDR3 sequence (DNA): TGTGCCAGCAGCTTCAGCTCCCTTAAAGGGACCCAGTACTTC. The chain links TRBV7-9 to TRBJ2-5; no firm D call. This CDR3 is 14 amino acids long. With 3 bases removed from V and 7 bases from J, the gap between germline ends came to 15 bases. Germline V lookup: CDR1 SEHNR, CDR2 FQNEAQ (reference sequence).

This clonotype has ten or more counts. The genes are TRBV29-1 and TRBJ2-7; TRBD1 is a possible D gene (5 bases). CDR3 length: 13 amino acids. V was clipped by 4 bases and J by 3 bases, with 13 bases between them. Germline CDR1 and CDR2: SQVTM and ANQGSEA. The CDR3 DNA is TGCAGCGTTGGACAGCAAGTGGGCTACGAGCAGTACTTC. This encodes CSVGQQVGYEQYF.

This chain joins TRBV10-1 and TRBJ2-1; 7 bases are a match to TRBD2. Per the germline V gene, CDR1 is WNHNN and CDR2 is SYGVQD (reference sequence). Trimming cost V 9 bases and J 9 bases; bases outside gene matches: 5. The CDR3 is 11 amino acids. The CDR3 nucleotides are TGCGCCAGTGGGGAGGGGACTGAGCAGTTCTTC. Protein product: CASGEGTEQFF.

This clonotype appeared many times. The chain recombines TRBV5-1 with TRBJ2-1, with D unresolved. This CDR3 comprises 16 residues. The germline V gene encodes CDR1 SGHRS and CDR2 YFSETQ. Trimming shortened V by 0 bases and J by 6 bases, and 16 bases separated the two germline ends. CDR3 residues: CASSLVLIKAGNEQFF. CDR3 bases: TGCGCCAGCAGCTTGGTTCTGATAAAGGCTGGCAATGAGCAGTTCTTC.

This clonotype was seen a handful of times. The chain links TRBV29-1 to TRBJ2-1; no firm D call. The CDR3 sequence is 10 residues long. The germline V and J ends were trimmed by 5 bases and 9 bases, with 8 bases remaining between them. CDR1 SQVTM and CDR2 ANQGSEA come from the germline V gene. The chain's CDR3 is CSVRKGEQFF. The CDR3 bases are TGCAGCGTTAGGAAAGGTGAGCAGTTCTTC.

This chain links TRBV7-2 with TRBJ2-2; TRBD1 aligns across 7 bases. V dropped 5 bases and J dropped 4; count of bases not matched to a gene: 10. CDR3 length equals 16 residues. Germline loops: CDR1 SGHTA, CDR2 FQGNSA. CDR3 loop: CASSLVKGARTGELFF. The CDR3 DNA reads TGTGCCAGCAGCCTAGTCAAGGGGGCGCGCACCGGGGAGCTGTTTTTT.